This T cell receptor (beta chain) was sequenced in a study of blood T cell repertoires in COVID-19. Study information: Some COVID-19 samples were acute and others convalescent; all came from the United States, Italy and Spain. Sample material is recorded as cDNA or gDNA derived from T cells, B-cell-depleted T cells, or PBMCs.

While infection was still active, Seattle patients were enrolled and then followed longitudinally. Germline V lookup: CDR1 SGHNT, CDR2 YYREEE (reference sequence). V was clipped by 1 base and J by 3 bases, with 10 bases between them. CDR3 length: 14 amino acids. Original processing methods: Nucleated cell number was recorded as an estimate derived from reference gene primer amplification. Some clones are missing from TCRdb's copy, which holds only in-frame ones; the method was immunoSEQ multiplex PCR. That table gives V, J and clone size, and the DNA gave D and trimming. In the table there are approximately 460,000 clones, about 88% of which are singletons.

Sequenced: peripheral blood. The source is a man aged 18 to 29 with COVID-19, enrolled during active disease. The chain joins TRBV5-4 to TRBJ1-2; D ambiguous. The CDR3 DNA reads as TGTGCCAGCAGCTTGCGCGGAGAGTACTATGGCTACACCTTC. Its protein product is CASSLRGEYYGYTF.